This TCR beta chain was observed in a study of cytomegalovirus exposure and HLA in healthy donors. With 4 bases removed from V and 1 base from J, the gap between germline ends came to 14 bases. The CDR3 has 16 amino acids. Germline V gives CDR1 PRHDT, CDR2 FYEKMQ (reference sequence). The PCR employed 60 Vbeta primers together with 13 Jbeta primers. This table comes from immunoSEQ multiplex PCR, and its TCRdb copy is limited to in-frame clones, with some not included. The data contain approximately 100,000 clones, 60% to 75% of them singletons. It was healthy bone marrow donors who served as donors. Input material: PBMCs. This sequence originates from a man in his forties in good health and CMV-seropositive. The chain joins TRBV13 to TRBJ2-1, with a possible D match to TRBD2 (6 bases). The CDR3 region is CASSSRTGRSYNEQFF. Written as DNA, the CDR3 is TGTGCCAGCAGCTCCCGGACGGGGAGGTCCTACAATGAGCAGTTCTTC.